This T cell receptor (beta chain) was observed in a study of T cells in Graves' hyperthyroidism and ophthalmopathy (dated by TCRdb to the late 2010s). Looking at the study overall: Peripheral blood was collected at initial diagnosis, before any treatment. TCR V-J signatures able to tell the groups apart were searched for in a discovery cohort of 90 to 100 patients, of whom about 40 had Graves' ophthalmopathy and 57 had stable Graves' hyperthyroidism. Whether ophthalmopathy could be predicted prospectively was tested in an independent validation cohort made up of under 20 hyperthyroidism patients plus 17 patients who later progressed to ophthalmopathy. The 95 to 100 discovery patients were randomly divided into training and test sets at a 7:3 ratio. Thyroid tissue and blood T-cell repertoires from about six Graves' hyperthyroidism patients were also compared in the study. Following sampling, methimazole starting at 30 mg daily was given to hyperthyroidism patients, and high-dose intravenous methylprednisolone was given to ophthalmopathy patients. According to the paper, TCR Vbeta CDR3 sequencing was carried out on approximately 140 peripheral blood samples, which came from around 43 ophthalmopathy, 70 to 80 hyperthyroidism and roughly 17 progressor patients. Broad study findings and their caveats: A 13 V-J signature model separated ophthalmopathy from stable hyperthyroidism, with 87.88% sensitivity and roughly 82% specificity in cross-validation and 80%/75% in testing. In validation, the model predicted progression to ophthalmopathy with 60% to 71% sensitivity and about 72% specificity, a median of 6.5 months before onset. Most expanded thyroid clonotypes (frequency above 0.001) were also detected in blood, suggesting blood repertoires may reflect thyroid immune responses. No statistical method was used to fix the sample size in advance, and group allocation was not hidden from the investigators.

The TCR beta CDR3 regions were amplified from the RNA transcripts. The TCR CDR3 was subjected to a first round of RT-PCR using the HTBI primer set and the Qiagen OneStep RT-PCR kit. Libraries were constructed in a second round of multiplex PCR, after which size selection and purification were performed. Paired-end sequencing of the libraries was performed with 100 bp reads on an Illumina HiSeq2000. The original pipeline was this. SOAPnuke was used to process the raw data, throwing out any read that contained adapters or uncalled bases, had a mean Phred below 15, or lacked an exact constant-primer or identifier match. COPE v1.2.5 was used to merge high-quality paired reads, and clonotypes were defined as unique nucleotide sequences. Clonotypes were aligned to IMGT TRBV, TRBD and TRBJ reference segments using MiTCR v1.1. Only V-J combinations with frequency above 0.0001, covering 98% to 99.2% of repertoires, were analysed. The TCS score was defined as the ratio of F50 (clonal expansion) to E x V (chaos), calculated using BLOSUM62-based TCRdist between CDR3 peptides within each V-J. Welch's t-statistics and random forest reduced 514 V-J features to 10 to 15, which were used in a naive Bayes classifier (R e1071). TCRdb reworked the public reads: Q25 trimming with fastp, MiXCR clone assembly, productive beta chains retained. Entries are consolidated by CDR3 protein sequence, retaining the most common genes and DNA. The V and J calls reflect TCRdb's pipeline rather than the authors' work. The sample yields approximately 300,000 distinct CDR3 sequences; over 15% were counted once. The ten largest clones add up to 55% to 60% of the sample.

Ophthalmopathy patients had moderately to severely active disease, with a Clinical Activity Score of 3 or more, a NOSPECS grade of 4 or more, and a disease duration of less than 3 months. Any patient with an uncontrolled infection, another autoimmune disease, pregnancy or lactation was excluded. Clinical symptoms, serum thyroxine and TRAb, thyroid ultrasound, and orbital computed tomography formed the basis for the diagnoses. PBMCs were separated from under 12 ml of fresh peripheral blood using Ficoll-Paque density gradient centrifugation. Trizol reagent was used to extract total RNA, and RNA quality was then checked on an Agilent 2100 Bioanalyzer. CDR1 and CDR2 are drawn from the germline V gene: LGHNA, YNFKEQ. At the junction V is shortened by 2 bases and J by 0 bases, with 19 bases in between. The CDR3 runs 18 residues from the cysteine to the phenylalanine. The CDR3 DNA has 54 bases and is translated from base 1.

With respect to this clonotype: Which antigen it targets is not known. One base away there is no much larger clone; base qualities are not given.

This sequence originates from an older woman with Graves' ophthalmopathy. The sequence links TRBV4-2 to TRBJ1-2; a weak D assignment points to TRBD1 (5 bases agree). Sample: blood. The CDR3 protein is CASSQLGTGRQPNYGYTF. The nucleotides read TGTGCCAGCAGCCAACTGGGGACGGGGAGACAACCTAACTATGGCTACACCTTC.